One sample yielded the 5 T cell receptor beta chains listed below, sequenced in a study of blood T cell repertoires in COVID-19. Using immunoSEQ multiplex PCR, the repertoire was profiled, and TCRdb retains in-frame clones only, with some absent. The table lists 270,000 or so clones, approximately 88% of them singletons. The specimen was peripheral blood. These TCRs come from a human donor with COVID-19, enrolled during active disease. The donor label of this sample is uncertain.

CDR3 in DNA: TGTGCCATCAGTGAGTCGACTGGGACCGGGGAGCTGTTTTTT. Translation gives CAISESTGTGELFF. V usage is TRBV10-3 and J usage is TRBJ2-2; unclear D gene. With 0 bases removed from V and 5 bases from J, the gap between germline ends came to 7 bases. There are 14 residues in the CDR3. Germline lookup yields CDR1 ENHRY and CDR2 SYGVKD.

The V gene is TRBV5-6, the J gene TRBJ2-1; D is unresolved. CDR3 size: 12 residues. Germline V lookup: CDR1 SGHDT, CDR2 YYEEEE. Trimming removed 0 bases at V and 7 bases at J, with 5 bases between. The CDR3 sequence: CASSLGINEQFF. The CDR3 bases are TGTGCCAGCAGCTTGGGTATAAATGAGCAGTTCTTC.

This chain uses TRBV7-9 with TRBJ2-1; possible D gene TRBD2, 6 bases. The CDR3 is 15 residues long. The V gene's germline CDR1 is SEHNR and CDR2 FQNEAQ (reference sequence). V was cut by 11 bases and J by 5 bases, with 22 bases left in between. CDR3 nucleotides: TGTGCCTTCCGGAGGTGGGAGGCCTTTAACAATGAGCAGTTCTTC. Translated, it gives CAFRRWEAFNNEQFF.

This chain uses TRBV6-5 with TRBJ2-3, with D maybe TRBD2 (5 bases). Between the trimmed V and J ends, which lost 2 bases and 1 base, there was a span of 13 bases. In germline, CDR1 is MNHEY, CDR2 SVGAGI. CDR3 size: 16 residues. The CDR3 loop reads CASSYEGRARTDTQYF. CDR3 DNA: TGTGCCAGCAGTTACGAAGGGCGGGCCCGCACAGATACGCAGTATTTT.

The V gene is TRBV7-9, the J gene TRBJ2-7; D is ambiguous. The CDR3 runs 13 residues. The V and J ends lost 1 base and 3 bases respectively, with 7 bases between them. Per the germline V gene, CDR1 is SEHNR and CDR2 is FQNEAQ (reference sequence). CDR3 residues: CASSLGGVYEQYF. The CDR3, as DNA: TGTGCCAGCAGCTTAGGAGGAGTCTACGAGCAGTACTTC.